The 21 T cell receptor beta chains given below trace back to one sample, sequenced in a study of neurological immune-mediated disorders. TCRdb reprocessed the 5' RACE reads with MiXCR, giving one entry per CDR3 protein. The table records roughly 30,000 distinct CDR3 sequences, approximately 5% of them present only once. Sequenced: CD4+ T cells from blood. These receptors were obtained from a woman aged 50 to 60 in good health.

This clonotype has a count of ten or more. The chain has TRBV11-1 and TRBJ1-5, with D tentatively TRBD1 (5 bases). Per germline, CDR1 SGHAT and CDR2 FQDESV (reference sequence). V dropped 5 bases and J dropped 2 bases, with 13 bases sitting between them. The CDR3 is 15 residues long. The CDR3 loop reads CASSQGPGRNQPQHF. DNA of the CDR3: TGTGCCAGCAGCCAGGGACCTGGGCGCAATCAGCCCCAGCATTTT.

This clonotype occurred many times. The chain carries TRBV21-1 and TRBJ2-3; the DNA was not used to check the table's D call, TRBD2. TRBV21-1 constitutes a pseudogene. The CDR3 contains 15 residues. CDR3 nucleotides: TGTGCCAGGACCAAAAGGAGGAAAAGCACAGATACGCAGTATTTT. Residues: CARTKRRKSTDTQYF.

This chain uses TRBV7-2 with TRBJ2-7, with D tentatively TRBD1 or TRBD2 (5 bases each). V was trimmed by 5 bases and J by 3 bases, leaving 14 bases between them. Germline V gene lookup returns CDR1 SGHTA and CDR2 FQGNSA. This CDR3 is 14 amino acids long. The CDR3: CASSRGRTNYEQYF. In DNA, the CDR3 is TGTGCCAGCAGCCGGGGACGGACGAACTACGAGCAGTACTTC.

This clonotype has ten or more counts. V gene TRBV7-3 combines with J gene TRBJ2-2, with TRBD2 matching 7 bases. V gave up 3 bases and J gave up 3 bases; unmatched junction bases: 7. The CDR3 extends over 16 amino acids. Germline CDR1 SGHTA, CDR2 FQGTGA. This chain's CDR3 is CASSLTAGSYTGELFF. The CDR3 DNA follows: TGTGCCAGCAGCTTGACAGCGGGATCCTACACCGGGGAGCTGTTTTTT.

This clonotype is medium-sized by share. The junction and the germline gene differ at one end; a read error may be behind it. The chain is built from TRBV5-1 and TRBJ2-5; the D is unclear. From germline, CDR1 is SGHRS and CDR2 YFSETQ. The CDR3 has 11 amino acids. CDR3 bases: TGTGCCAGCAGCTTAAAAGAGACCCAGTACTTC. This encodes CASSLKETQYF.

This clonotype was counted at least ten times. The V and J genes are TRBV19 and TRBJ1-1; D gene uncertain. The germline gives CDR1 LNHDA, CDR2 SQIVND (reference sequence). Trimming shortened V by 7 bases and J by 5 bases, and 11 bases separated the two germline ends. The CDR3 sequence is 12 residues long. This CDR3 is CASTPGRTEAFF. DNA for the CDR3: TGTGCCAGTACCCCGGGGAGAACTGAAGCTTTCTTT. Filled out from reference TRBV19 and TRBJ1-1, the complete variable domain reads DGGITQSPKYLFRKEGQNVTLSCEQNLNHDAMYWYRQDPGQGLRLIYYSQIVNDFQKGDIAEGYSVSREKKESFPLTVTSAQKNPTAFYLCASTPGRTEAFFGQGTRLTVV.

This clonotype has ten or more counts. The chain recombines TRBV29-1 with TRBJ1-2; 8 bases are shared with TRBD1. Germline values: CDR1 SQVTM, CDR2 ANQGSEA. There are 14 residues in the CDR3. Germline trimming cut 5 bases from V and 8 bases from J; bases unmatched to any gene: 13. CDR3 in DNA: TGCAGCGTTCCCGAGGAGACAGGGGCGGGGGGCTACACCTTC. It encodes CSVPEETGAGGYTF.

This clonotype was counted only a few times. The chain couples TRBV23-1 to TRBJ2-1; D is unresolved. TRBV23-1 is marked as an open reading frame, function uncertain. The CDR3 has 13 residues. The germline V and J ends were trimmed by 9 bases and 5 bases, with 14 bases remaining between them. DNA of the CDR3: TGCGCCAGGAACACGGTTGCGGACAATGAGCAGTTCTTC. Translating gives CARNTVADNEQFF.

This clonotype was recorded many times. V gene TRBV7-2 combines with J gene TRBJ2-1; a weak D match, TRBD1 (5 bases). V was trimmed by 8 bases and J by 2 bases, leaving 10 bases between them. CDR1 is SGHTA, CDR2 FQGNSA, per germline. This CDR3 region has 13 residues. The CDR3 sequence is CASAQGAYNEQFF. The CDR3 nucleotides are TGTGCCAGCGCCCAGGGCGCCTACAATGAGCAGTTCTTC.

The table lists this clonotype with many counts. The chain has TRBV19 and TRBJ1-1; D gene ambiguous. Looked up from germline, CDR1 is LNHDA and CDR2 is SQIVND (reference sequence). The germline V and J ends were trimmed by 5 bases and 0 bases, with 13 bases remaining between them. The CDR3 is made up of 15 amino acids. CDR3 nucleotide sequence: TGTGCCAGTAGTCCCGGACGGGGTATGAACACTGAAGCTTTCTTT. Its protein product is CASSPGRGMNTEAFF. Variable domain in full (rest from reference TRBV19 and TRBJ1-1): DGGITQSPKYLFRKEGQNVTLSCEQNLNHDAMYWYRQDPGQGLRLIYYSQIVNDFQKGDIAEGYSVSREKKESFPLTVTSAQKNPTAFYLCASSPGRGMNTEAFFGQGTRLTVV.

By share of the sample, this clonotype is medium-sized (0.01 to 0.1%). The chain is built from TRBV20-1 and TRBJ1-4; D gene uncertain. This CDR3 spans 14 amino acids. The V end lost 2 bases, the J end lost 0 bases, and 7 bases lay between the germline ends. The V gene's germline CDR1 is DFQATT and CDR2 SNEGSKA (reference sequence). The CDR3 sequence: CSARSRATNEKLFF. The DNA for the CDR3 is TGCAGTGCTAGATCACGTGCAACTAATGAAAAACTGTTTTTT.

This clonotype was recorded at least ten times. This chain connects TRBV7-2 to TRBJ2-7; the D gene is possibly TRBD2 (5 bases). Germline V lookup: CDR1 SGHTA, CDR2 FQGNSA. This CDR3 has 13 amino acids. Trimming stripped 3 bases from V and 6 bases from J, with 12 bases between. CDR3 loop: CASSFRARGEQYF. CDR3 coding DNA: TGTGCCAGCAGCTTTAGGGCCCGGGGCGAGCAGTACTTC.

This clonotype occurred many times. The chain has TRBV25-1 and TRBJ2-7, with D possibly being TRBD1 (6 bases). CDR1 is MGHDK and CDR2 is SYGVNS in the germline V gene. The CDR3 is made up of 13 amino acids. Trimming pared 4 bases from V and 6 bases from J, leaving 13 bases between. The CDR3 bases are TGTGCCAGCAGTGCGACAGGCATGGGCGAGCAGTACTTC. Protein: CASSATGMGEQYF.

This clonotype was counted at least ten times. The chain uses TRBV20-1 and TRBJ2-7; 12 bases align to TRBD2. Per germline, CDR1 DFQATT and CDR2 SNEGSKA (reference sequence). The CDR3 runs 14 residues. J was trimmed by 5 bases and V by 6 bases; bases with no gene match: 8. In DNA, the CDR3 is TGCAGTGCCCAACCTAGCGGGGGGGCGGACGAGCAGTACTTC. Translated: CSAQPSGGADEQYF.

The V and J genes are TRBV5-6 and TRBJ1-1; no clear D gene. The V end lost 2 bases, the J end lost 1 base, and 15 bases lay between the germline ends. Germline V gene lookup returns CDR1 SGHDT and CDR2 YYEEEE. CDR3 size: 16 residues. The CDR3 region is CASSFAFVGWNTEAFF. CDR3 nucleotides: TGTGCCAGCAGCTTCGCTTTCGTCGGGTGGAACACTGAAGCTTTCTTT. The variable domain in full, completed from reference TRBV5-6 and TRBJ1-1, reads DAGVTQSPTHLIKTRGQQVTLRCSPKSGHDTVSWYQQALGQGPQFIFQYYEEEERQRGNFPDRFSGHQFPNYSSELNVNALLLGDSALYLCASSFAFVGWNTEAFFGQGTRLTVV.

This clonotype was found many times. The V and J genes are TRBV2 and TRBJ2-7, with a possible D match to TRBD2 (6 bases). This CDR3 has 12 residues. The V end lost 7 bases, the J end lost 3 bases, and 10 bases lay between the germline ends. The V gene's germline CDR1 is SNHLY and CDR2 FYNNEI. The CDR3 DNA follows: TGTGCCAGCAACCTAGCGAACTACGAGCAGTACTTC. This translates into CASNLANYEQYF.

This clonotype has a count of ten or more. The chain links TRBV9 to TRBJ1-2, with D possibly being TRBD1 (6 bases). The CDR3 sequence is 13 residues long. V was pared by 0 bases and J by 8 bases, with 11 bases between. CDR1 SGDLS and CDR2 YYNGEE come from the germline V gene. The CDR3 loop reads CASSVVDRGGYTF. DNA for the CDR3: TGTGCCAGCAGCGTAGTGGACAGAGGCGGCTACACCTTC.

This clonotype was counted many times. V gene TRBV28 combines with J gene TRBJ2-7; TRBD2 aligns across 7 bases. The CDR3 consists of 14 residues. The germline gives CDR1 MDHEN, CDR2 SYDVKM. V lost 8 bases, J lost 3 bases, and 10 bases stayed unmatched. This CDR3 is CASRDRAGYYEQYF. DNA for the CDR3: TGTGCCAGCCGTGATCGAGCGGGGTACTACGAGCAGTACTTC.

Judged by abundance, this clonotype is medium-sized. This chain connects TRBV4-3 to TRBJ2-1, with 8 positions matching TRBD2. The germline gives CDR1 LGHNA, CDR2 YSLEER. V shed 4 bases, J shed 7 bases, and the junction held 9 bases outside the gene matches. CDR3 length equals 15 residues. CDR3 DNA: TGCGCCAGCAGCCCCCTAGCGGGCTGGGGAAATGAGCAGTTCTTC. Translated, it gives CASSPLAGWGNEQFF.

The sample holds many counts of this clonotype. The chain is built from TRBV6-1 and TRBJ1-4; D is possibly TRBD1 (5 bases). The CDR3 is 14 amino acids. CDR1 is MNHNS, CDR2 SASEGT, per germline. The germline V and J ends were trimmed by 6 bases and 7 bases, with 15 bases remaining between them. The DNA for the CDR3 is TGTGCCAGCAGACTCGGAGGGGCCGGTGAAAAACTGTTTTTT. Translation gives CASRLGGAGEKLFF.

This clonotype came up many times. The J gene is TRBJ2-2, the V gene TRBV7-9, with 9 bases matching TRBD2. The CDR3 totals 16 residues. Germline lookup yields CDR1 SEHNR and CDR2 FQNEAQ (reference sequence). Trimming took 3 bases from V and 5 from J; bases not matched to a gene: 7. This CDR3 reads CASSFAGGPGTGELFF. DNA for the CDR3: TGTGCCAGCAGCTTTGCGGGAGGGCCAGGAACCGGGGAGCTGTTTTTT.